A selection of T cell receptor beta chains follows, all from one sample in a study of blood T cell repertoires in COVID-19. Assay: immunoSEQ multiplex PCR; the TCRdb copy retains only in-frame clones and omits some. Of 100,000 to 140,000 clones detected, 89% appear once; the ten largest clones hold under 5.5%. The sequenced sample was peripheral blood. The origin of the receptors is a man aged 35 to 55 with active or convalescent COVID-19. CDR3s include the opening cysteine and the closing phenylalanine or tryptophan. A D gene is named only where the DNA matches it firmly. Rows may omit the clone size; those that give it use once, few, many or a size class.

clone size: .
D gene: .
J gene: TRBJ2-1
V gene: TRBV27
CDR3 DNA: TGTGCCAGCAGTTTTTTTCCCTCCAGGGAGCAGTTCTTC
CDR3 protein: CASSFFPSREQFF

clone size: .
D gene: .
J gene: TRBJ2-7
V gene: TRBV19
CDR3 DNA: TGTGCCAGTAGTATAGAACCCGGCTACGAGCAGTACTTC
CDR3 protein: CASSIEPGYEQYF

clone size: .
D gene: .
J gene: TRBJ1-2
V gene: TRBV28
CDR3 DNA: TGTGCCAGCACGCCCGAAGAGGGAACCTATGGCTACACCTTC
CDR3 protein: CASTPEEGTYGYTF

clone size: .
D gene: .
J gene: TRBJ1-4
V gene: TRBV7-9
CDR3 DNA: TGTGCCAGCAGCTTCCGAGGACGGGGAAATGAAAAACTGTTTTTT
CDR3 protein: CASSFRGRGNEKLFF

clone size: .
D gene: .
J gene: TRBJ2-7
V gene: TRBV11-2
CDR3 DNA: TGTGCCAGCAGAGACACAGGGTCCCGACTCTACGAGCAGTACTTC
CDR3 protein: CASRDTGSRLYEQYF

clone size: once
D gene: .
J gene: TRBJ1-1
V gene: TRBV7-2
CDR3 DNA: TGTGCCAGCAGCTTAGGGATACTCGGGAGAATAACTGAAGCTTTCTTT
CDR3 protein: CASSLGILGRITEAFF

clone size: .
D gene: .
J gene: TRBJ2-1
V gene: TRBV5-1
CDR3 DNA: TGCGCCAGCAGCTCTAGGGGTGAGCAGTTCTTC
CDR3 protein: CASSSRGEQFF

clone size: .
D gene: .
J gene: TRBJ2-3
V gene: TRBV21-1
CDR3 DNA: TGTGCCAGCAGCAAAGTTTCGAAGAGTACCACTAGCACAGATACGCAGTATTTT
CDR3 protein: CASSKVSKSTTSTDTQYF

clone size: .
D gene: TRBD1
J gene: TRBJ2-2
V gene: TRBV10-1
CDR3 DNA: TGCGCCAGCAGTGATCCTATACAGGGGGCCGGCGGGGAGCTGTTTTTT
CDR3 protein: CASSDPIQGAGGELFF

clone size: once
D gene: TRBD2
J gene: TRBJ2-5
V gene: TRBV5-4
CDR3 DNA: TGTGCCAGCAGCCTCAAAAATAGGGAGGGAGAGACCCAGTACTTC
CDR3 protein: CASSLKNREGETQYF

clone size: .
D gene: .
J gene: TRBJ1-1
V gene: TRBV11-2
CDR3 DNA: TGTGCCAGCAGCTTACTCCCGGAGGGAACTGAAGCTTTCTTT
CDR3 protein: CASSLLPEGTEAFF

clone size: once
D gene: .
J gene: TRBJ1-1
V gene: TRBV30
CDR3 DNA: TGTGCCTGGAGTTTTACTAAGCTTCTCTTT
CDR3 protein: CAWSFTKLLF

clone size: .
D gene: .
J gene: TRBJ2-2
V gene: TRBV24-1
CDR3 DNA: TGTGCCACCAAGGACGGGGCGAACACCGGGGAGCTGTTTTTT
CDR3 protein: CATKDGANTGELFF

clone size: .
D gene: .
J gene: TRBJ2-1
V gene: TRBV19
CDR3 DNA: TGTGCCAGTAGTATGGCGGTATCCGACAATGAGCAGTTCTTC
CDR3 protein: CASSMAVSDNEQFF

clone size: .
D gene: .
J gene: TRBJ2-7
V gene: TRBV30
CDR3 DNA: TGTGCCTGGACCGGGGCCTACGAGCAGTACTTC
CDR3 protein: CAWTGAYEQYF

clone size: .
D gene: .
J gene: TRBJ1-2
V gene: TRBV3-1/TRBV3-2
CDR3 DNA: TGTGCCAGCAGCCAGCGGGCGCAAAGTGGCTACACCTTC
CDR3 protein: CASSQRAQSGYTF

clone size: .
D gene: .
J gene: TRBJ1-1
V gene: TRBV5-1
CDR3 DNA: TGCGCCAGCAGCGGGGTGGCAGGGTCATCTTTCTTT
CDR3 protein: CASSGVAGSSFF

clone size: .
D gene: .
J gene: TRBJ2-6
V gene: TRBV6-4
CDR3 DNA: TGTGCCAGCAGTCCCACAGACCCTGGGGCCAACGTCCTGACTTTC
CDR3 protein: CASSPTDPGANVLTF

clone size: .
D gene: TRBD1
J gene: TRBJ2-7
V gene: TRBV27
CDR3 DNA: TGTGCCAGCAGTCAAGGACAGGGGGCGGGTGAGCAGTACTTC
CDR3 protein: CASSQGQGAGEQYF

clone size: few
D gene: .
J gene: TRBJ1-2
V gene: TRBV5-6
CDR3 DNA: TGTGCCAGCAGCTTGGTCATTCTGCGTAACTATGGCTACACCTTC
CDR3 protein: CASSLVILRNYGYTF

clone size: .
D gene: .
J gene: TRBJ2-3
V gene: TRBV27
CDR3 DNA: TGTGCCAGCCGGGCGGGGAGGACGGATATACACAGGACCCAGTATTTT
CDR3 protein: CASRAGRTDIHRTQYF

clone size: .
D gene: TRBD1
J gene: TRBJ2-1
V gene: TRBV7-8
CDR3 DNA: TGTGCCAGCAGCGCTATTCGGACAGGCCAAGGCAATGAGCAGTTCTTC
CDR3 protein: CASSAIRTGQGNEQFF

clone size: .
D gene: .
J gene: TRBJ2-7
V gene: TRBV28
CDR3 DNA: TGTGCCAGCAGCCTTGCCGGGACTTCCTCCTACGAGCAGTACTTC
CDR3 protein: CASSLAGTSSYEQYF

clone size: few
D gene: TRBD2
J gene: TRBJ2-1
V gene: TRBV7-3
CDR3 DNA: TGTGCCAGCAGCTTACAACTAGCGGGACTCAATGAGCAGTTCTTC
CDR3 protein: CASSLQLAGLNEQFF

clone size: .
D gene: .
J gene: TRBJ2-1
V gene: TRBV9
CDR3 DNA: TGTGCCAGCAGCGCCACACTAGGAAATGAGCAGTTCTTC
CDR3 protein: CASSATLGNEQFF

clone size: .
D gene: TRBD1
J gene: TRBJ1-6
V gene: TRBV28
CDR3 DNA: TGTGCCAGCATTCCGGGACAGGGTAATTCACCCCTCCACTTT
CDR3 protein: CASIPGQGNSPLHF

clone size: .
D gene: .
J gene: TRBJ1-2
V gene: TRBV28
CDR3 DNA: TGTGCCAGCAGTTTAACTTGGGACATATCCTATGGCTACACCTTC
CDR3 protein: CASSLTWDISYGYTF